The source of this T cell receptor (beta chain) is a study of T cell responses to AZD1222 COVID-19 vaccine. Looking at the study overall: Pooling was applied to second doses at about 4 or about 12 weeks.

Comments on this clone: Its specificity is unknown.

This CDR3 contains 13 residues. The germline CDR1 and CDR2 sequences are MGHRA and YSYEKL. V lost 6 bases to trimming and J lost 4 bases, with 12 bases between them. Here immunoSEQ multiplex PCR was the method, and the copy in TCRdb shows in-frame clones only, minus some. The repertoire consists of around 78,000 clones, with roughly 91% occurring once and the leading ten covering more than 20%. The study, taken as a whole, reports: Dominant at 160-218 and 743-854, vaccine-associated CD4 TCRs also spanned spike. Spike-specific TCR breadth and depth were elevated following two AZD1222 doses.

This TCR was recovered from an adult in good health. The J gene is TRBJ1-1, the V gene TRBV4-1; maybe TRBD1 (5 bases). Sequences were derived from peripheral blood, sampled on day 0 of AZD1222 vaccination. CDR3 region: CASRGVGGTEAFF. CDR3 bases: TGCGCCAGCAGAGGGGTAGGAGGCACTGAAGCTTTCTTT.